One and the same sample provided the 30 T cell receptor beta chains below, sequenced in a study of shared clonotypes between healthy human individuals. Assay: immunoSEQ multiplex PCR; the TCRdb copy retains only in-frame clones and omits some. This repertoire shows more than 550,000 clones, roughly 91% found once; its top ten account for 34%. The material sequenced was memory CD8+ T cells from PBMCs. Sample subset: CD45RO+ cells pooled with CCR7-negative TemRA cells. The receptors originated from a man aged 18 to 30 in good health. Some clones in this sample may be carry-over from other donors' samples.

To note about this clone: This CDR3 is also generated by other DNA sequences in the sample. This sequence joins TRBV27 and TRBJ1-2; D call uncertain. V lost 2 bases, J lost 2 bases, and 6 bases lay in between. The germline V gene encodes CDR1 MNHEY and CDR2 SMNVEV (reference sequence). The CDR3 sequence is 13 residues long. CDR3 sequence (DNA): TGTGCCAGCAGTTTAGGCAGGAACTATGGCTACACCTTC. It encodes CASSLGRNYGYTF.

The rearrangement joins TRBV7-6 to TRBJ2-7; 13 bases agree with TRBD2. Per germline, CDR1 SGHVS and CDR2 FNYEAQ. V lost 4 bases and J lost 2; bases outside the gene matches: 2. The CDR3 loop spans 15 amino acids. CDR3: CASSSGTSGAYEQYF. The DNA for the CDR3 is TGTGCCAGCAGCTCCGGGACTAGCGGGGCCTACGAGCAGTACTTC.

This clone was seen just once. The chain employs TRBV5-1 and TRBJ1-1; 8 nucleotides align to TRBD1. Germline V lookup: CDR1 SGHRS, CDR2 YFSETQ. The CDR3 has 15 residues. V lost 6 bases and J lost 5; bases outside the gene matches: 12. The CDR3 nucleotides read TGCGCCAGCAAAGATTATACAGGGGGAGGAACTGAAGCTTTCTTT. It is translated as CASKDYTGGGTEAFF. The variable domain in full, completed from reference TRBV5-1 and TRBJ1-1, reads KAGVTQTPRYLIKTRGQQVTLSCSPISGHRSVSWYQQTPGQGLQFLFEYFSETQRNKGNFPGRFSGRQFSNSRSEMNVSTLELGDSALYLCASKDYTGGGTEAFFGQGTRLTVV.

The chain uses TRBV28 and TRBJ1-1; TRBD1 might be the D (5 bases). The germline CDR1 and CDR2 sequences are MDHEN and SYDVKM. V lost 5 bases to trimming and J lost 1 base, with 14 bases between them. The CDR3 has 15 amino acids. The CDR3 loop is CASSPRGRWNTEAFF. CDR3 sequence (DNA): TGTGCCAGCAGTCCCCGGGGGAGGTGGAACACTGAAGCTTTCTTT.

This chain links TRBV10-2 with TRBJ2-7, with TRBD2 matching over 9 bases. CDR1 and CDR2 (germline): WSHSY, SAAADI. Germline trimming cut 7 bases from V and 2 bases from J; bases unmatched to any gene: 9. The CDR3 sequence is 15 residues long. The CDR3 reads CASTPVAGGAYEQYF. In DNA, the CDR3 is TGCGCCAGCACCCCGGTTGCGGGAGGGGCCTACGAGCAGTACTTC.

The J gene is TRBJ2-1, the V gene TRBV28, with a weak D call TRBD2 (6 bases). Germline CDR1 and CDR2: MDHEN and SYDVKM. This CDR3 is built from 17 residues. V lost 5 bases, J lost 3 bases, and 20 bases lay in between. CDR3 sequence: CASSPSGASAFYNEQFF. The CDR3 nucleotides read TGTGCCAGCAGTCCGAGCGGAGCTAGCGCATTCTACAATGAGCAGTTCTTC.

The chain is built from TRBV12-5 and TRBJ2-1, with D maybe TRBD2 (6 bases). V lost 2 bases and J lost 6, with 20 bases in between. This CDR3 has 17 residues. Germline V CDR1 and CDR2: LGHNT, FRNRAP. As DNA, the CDR3 is TGTGCTAGTGGTTTGACACGCGGAGCGGGCCACCCCAATGAGCAGTTCTTC. It is translated as CASGLTRGAGHPNEQFF. The full variable domain, its missing parts supplied by reference TRBV12-5 and TRBJ2-1, is DARVTQTPRHKVTEMGQEVTMRCQPILGHNTVFWYRQTMMQGLELLAYFRNRAPLDDSGMPKDRFSAEMPDATLATLKIQPSEPRDSAVYFCASGLTRGAGHPNEQFFGPGTRLTVL.

V is TRBV7-9 and J is TRBJ2-2; D may be TRBD2 (6 bases). Between the trimmed V and J ends, which lost 3 bases and 1 base, there was a span of 21 bases. Germline V gene data show CDR1 as SEHNR and CDR2 as FQNEAQ (reference sequence). This CDR3 is 19 amino acids long. In DNA, the CDR3 is TGTGCCAGCAGCTTGTACCCCGGGACTCAAAATGGGAACACCGGGGAGCTGTTTTTT. This codes for CASSLYPGTQNGNTGELFF.

The DNA for the CDR3 is TGTGCCAGCAGCTTAGGGGCTCTGAGGCAGTACTTC. Its translation is CASSLGALRQYF. J is TRBJ2-7 and V is TRBV7-9, with unresolved D. The CDR3 totals 12 residues. Germline assignment: CDR1 SEHNR and CDR2 FQNEAQ (reference sequence). The V and J ends lost 1 base and 9 bases respectively, with 10 bases between them.

The chain carries TRBV7-8 and TRBJ2-7, with D perhaps matching TRBD1 or TRBD2 (6 bases each). Trimming stripped 2 bases from V and 0 bases from J, with 17 bases between. Germline CDR1 reads SGHVS; CDR2 reads FQNEAQ. There are 17 residues in the CDR3. This chain's CDR3 is CASSLNRAGLGSYEQYF. The CDR3 nucleotides are TGTGCCAGCAGCTTAAACAGGGCGGGGCTAGGCTCCTACGAGCAGTACTTC.

The V call is TRBV29-1, the J call TRBJ2-3; TRBD1 agrees at 7 bases. From germline, CDR1 is SQVTM and CDR2 ANQGSEA. V shed 6 bases, J shed 2 bases, and the junction held 8 bases outside the gene matches. This CDR3 region has 14 residues. The CDR3, as DNA: TGCAGCGTCCGAGGGGGCGCTTTCACAGATACGCAGTATTTT. Its translation is CSVRGGAFTDTQYF.

This clone occurred once. This chain connects TRBV4-2 to TRBJ2-1; 8 bases are a match to TRBD2. With V trimmed by 4 bases and J by 7 bases, 18 bases remained unmatched. The V gene's germline CDR1 is LGHNA and CDR2 YNFKEQ. The CDR3 is 18 amino acids. The CDR3 spells CASSPYPVVLAGMNEQFF. The DNA for the CDR3 is TGTGCCAGCAGCCCCTACCCGGTAGTCCTAGCGGGTATGAATGAGCAGTTCTTC.

As to this clone: Other DNA sequences in the sample encode the same CDR3. The chain has TRBV28 and TRBJ2-7, with D unclear. Germline-derived CDR1 and CDR2 are MDHEN and SYDVKM. This CDR3 contains 13 residues. The ends were cut back, 3 bases at V and 2 bases at J, with 8 bases in the middle. CDR3 nucleotides: TGTGCCAGCAGTTTCGGCAGAACCTACGAGCAGTACTTC. Protein product: CASSFGRTYEQYF.

The CDR3 nucleotides read TGTGCCACCAGCAGAGGTGGGACGGCAAATTTCGACGAGCAGTACTTC. Its protein is CATSRGGTANFDEQYF. The V call is TRBV15, the J call TRBJ2-7; TRBD1 or TRBD2 may be the D gene (5 bases each). The CDR3 has 16 residues. Germline CDR1 LNHNV, CDR2 YYDKDF (reference sequence). The V end lost 1 base, the J end lost 5 bases, and 18 bases lay between the germline ends.

The J gene is TRBJ1-1, the V gene TRBV2; no definite D call. V lost 2 bases and J 1 base, leaving 11 bases between the germline ends. There are 15 residues in the CDR3. CDR1 is SNHLY and CDR2 is FYNNEI in the germline V gene. CDR3 sequence: CASSELAEGNTEAFF. The CDR3, as DNA: TGTGCCAGCAGTGAATTGGCAGAGGGGAACACTGAAGCTTTCTTT.

The chain has TRBV9 and TRBJ2-1; D possibly corresponds to TRBD2 (6 bases). Germline V gene data show CDR1 as SGDLS and CDR2 as YYNGEE. The CDR3 consists of 16 residues. V was cut by 3 bases and J by 5 bases, with 18 bases left in between. The CDR3, as DNA: TGTGCCAGCAGCGAAGCTCCGGGAGCAAGCCACAATGAGCAGTTCTTC. As protein: CASSEAPGASHNEQFF.

The V call is TRBV7-2, the J call TRBJ2-7; 9 bases align to TRBD2. The CDR3 has 14 residues. Germline trimming cut 5 bases from V and 2 bases from J; bases unmatched to any gene: 4. The germline CDR1 and CDR2 sequences are SGHTA and FQGNSA. CDR3 in amino acids: CASSALAGPYEQYF. The DNA of the CDR3 is TGTGCCAGCAGCGCCCTAGCGGGACCCTACGAGCAGTACTTC.

This chain uses TRBV27 with TRBJ2-3; 8 nucleotides match TRBD1. The V gene end was trimmed by 2 bases and the J gene end by 0 bases; junction bases not matched to a gene: 13. The germline gives CDR1 MNHEY, CDR2 SMNVEV (reference sequence). The CDR3 spans 19 residues. The DNA of the CDR3 is TGTGCCAGCAGTTTACTCGATCGGACAGGGCGAGCGAGCACAGATACGCAGTATTTT. It is translated as CASSLLDRTGRASTDTQYF.

The CDR3 sequence: CASSATGASNSQPQHF. The CDR3 coding sequence is TGTGCCAGCAGTGCGACAGGGGCCAGCAATAGTCAGCCCCAGCATTTT. The chain employs TRBV27 and TRBJ1-5; 8 bases are shared with TRBD1. Germline CDR1 MNHEY, CDR2 SMNVEV (reference sequence). The CDR3 is made up of 16 amino acids. V lost 5 bases, J lost 6 bases, and 12 bases stayed unmatched.

J is TRBJ2-7 and V is TRBV28; perhaps TRBD1 as D (6 bases). This CDR3 is built from 17 residues. V lost 3 bases and J 3 bases, leaving 21 bases between the germline ends. The germline V gene has CDR1 MDHEN and CDR2 SYDVKM. This CDR3 is CASSFPRLQGRYYEQYF. CDR3 nucleotide sequence: TGTGCCAGCAGTTTCCCACGTCTACAGGGTAGATACTACGAGCAGTACTTC.

This clone was observed a single time. The chain couples TRBV10-2 to TRBJ2-7, with TRBD2 identical over 7 bases. This CDR3 has 14 amino acids. Germline V gene sequence: CDR1 WSHSY, CDR2 SAAADI. The junction had 3 bases not matched to a gene; V was cut back by 2 bases and J by 2 bases. The CDR3 DNA follows: TGCGCCAGCAGTGAGCGGGGGGTTCCCTACGAGCAGTACTTC. Encoded protein: CASSERGVPYEQYF.

The rearrangement links TRBV19 to TRBJ2-1; either TRBD1 or TRBD2 may fit D (5 bases each). From germline, CDR1 is LNHDA and CDR2 SQIVND (reference sequence). The CDR3 extends over 14 amino acids. V was pared by 5 bases and J by 2 bases, with 10 bases between. The CDR3 loop reads CASSLGTPYNEQFF. The CDR3 coding sequence is TGTGCCAGTAGTCTTGGGACGCCCTACAATGAGCAGTTCTTC.

The CDR3 DNA is TGTGCCAGCCAACCGCCACTAGCGAACCAAGAGACCCAGTACTTC. Amino acid sequence: CASQPPLANQETQYF. J is TRBJ2-5 and V is TRBV6-4, with 7 bases identical to TRBD2. The CDR3 totals 15 residues. The trim removed 8 bases at V and 0 bases at J, leaving 9 bases unmatched. The V gene's germline CDR1 is MRHNA and CDR2 SNTAGT.

V is TRBV6-1 and J is TRBJ2-7; D unclear. Germline CDR1 MNHNS, CDR2 SASEGT. Between the trimmed V and J ends, which lost 9 bases and 4 bases, there was a span of 19 bases. This CDR3 contains 14 residues. DNA of the CDR3: TGTGCCAGTAGCTTTGGAGCTGCCATATACGAGCAGTACTTC. This encodes CASSFGAAIYEQYF.

In its sample, this clone was seen once. V gene TRBV19 combines with J gene TRBJ2-7, with a tentative D call TRBD1 (6 bases). Germline values: CDR1 LNHDA, CDR2 SQIVND (reference sequence). This CDR3 has 17 residues. Trimming removed 0 bases at V and 1 base at J, with 16 bases between. The CDR3 region has the DNA TGTGCCAGTAGTATAGACGCGACAGGTTCGGGATCCTACGAGCAGTACTTC. It yields the protein CASSIDATGSGSYEQYF.

This clone was observed at least ten times. The chain employs TRBV11-2 and TRBJ2-1; no clear D. CDR1 SGHAT and CDR2 FQNNGV come from the germline V gene. The CDR3 runs to 15 residues. Trimming stripped 4 bases from V and 10 bases from J, with 20 bases between. The CDR3 is CASSYDGGFLREQFF. The CDR3 DNA sequence: TGTGCCAGCAGCTATGACGGTGGTTTTCTTAGGGAGCAGTTCTTC.

In its sample, this clone was seen once. The chain uses TRBV27 and TRBJ2-3; a weak D match, TRBD1 (8 bases). The CDR3 contains 14 residues. Trimming left V 7 bases short and J 4 bases short, with 15 bases between. Germline V gives CDR1 MNHEY, CDR2 SMNVEV (reference sequence). The CDR3 reads CASTFTGGADTQYF. In nucleotides, the CDR3 is TGTGCCAGCACCTTTACAGGGGGGGCAGATACGCAGTATTTT.

The chain carries TRBV28 and TRBJ2-7; TRBD1 matches at 9 bases. CDR3 length: 15 amino acids. The germline CDR1 and CDR2 sequences are MDHEN and SYDVKM. The V and J ends lost 5 bases and 3 bases, in that order; junction bases with no gene match: 8. The CDR3 bases are TGTGCCAGCAGTGCCACGGGACAGGGATACTACGAGCAGTACTTC. This encodes CASSATGQGYYEQYF.

V gene TRBV4-1 combines with J gene TRBJ1-2; D might be TRBD1 (5 bases). Trimming pared 0 bases from V and 1 base from J, leaving 9 bases between. The CDR3 spans 15 residues. Germline CDR1 and CDR2: MGHRA and YSYEKL. In DNA form, the CDR3 reads TGCGCCAGCAGCCAAGATCGGGGGATTAACTATGGCTACACCTTC. This sequence encodes CASSQDRGINYGYTF.

This clone occurred a few times. With a far larger clone one base away, a read error is the likely cause. V gene TRBV5-6 combines with J gene TRBJ1-2; D perhaps matches TRBD1 (6 bases). The CDR3 length is 13 residues. Germline assignment: CDR1 SGHDT and CDR2 YYEEEE. V gave up 7 bases and J gave up 4 bases, with 14 bases separating them. The CDR3 sequence is CASFSQGSYGYTF. CDR3 sequence (DNA): TGTGCCAGCTTCTCACAGGGTAGCTATGGCTACACCTTC.